This TCR beta chain stems from a study of T cell repertoires in cytomegalovirus infection. Study as a whole: CMV infection and matching HLA type were both indicated by public TCR beta signatures. Study outcomes and limitations: Across the ex vivo response, the dominant clonotypes were HLA-C-restricted CMV-specific TCR beta clonotypes.

This clonotype has more than one count but fewer than ten. Its target is unknown. A read error may account for a junction end that differs from germline. TCRdb analysed the reads with MiXCR anew, one entry per CDR3 protein. The profile covers around 900,000 distinct CDR3 sequences, with around 32% appearing a single time and around an eighth taken by the ten largest. This CDR3 region has 15 residues. Germline lookup yields CDR1 MGHRA and CDR2 YSYEKL. The rearrangement uses TRBV4-1 and TRBJ1-5; no definite D call. This specimen consisted of cultured CD8+ T cells from PBMCs, obtained from culture after CMV antigen stimulation. The origin of this receptor is a human donor in good health (CMV status not recorded). Some clones in this sample may be carry-over from other donors' samples. The DNA for the CDR3 is TGTGCCAGCAGCCAAGATCTGGGGTTAGACCAGCCCCAGCATTTT. Its translation: CASSQDLGLDQPQHF.